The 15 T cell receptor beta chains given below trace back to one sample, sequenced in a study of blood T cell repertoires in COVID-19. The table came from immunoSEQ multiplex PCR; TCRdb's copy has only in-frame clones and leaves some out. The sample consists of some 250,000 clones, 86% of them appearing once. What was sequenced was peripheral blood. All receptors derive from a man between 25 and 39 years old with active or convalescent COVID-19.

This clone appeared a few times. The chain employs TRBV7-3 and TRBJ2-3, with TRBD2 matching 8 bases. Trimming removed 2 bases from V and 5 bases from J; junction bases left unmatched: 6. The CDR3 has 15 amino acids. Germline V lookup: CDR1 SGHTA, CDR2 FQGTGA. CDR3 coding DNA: TGTGCCAGCAGCTTAGGCCGGGGGGGTGTAGATACGCAGTATTTT. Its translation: CASSLGRGGVDTQYF.

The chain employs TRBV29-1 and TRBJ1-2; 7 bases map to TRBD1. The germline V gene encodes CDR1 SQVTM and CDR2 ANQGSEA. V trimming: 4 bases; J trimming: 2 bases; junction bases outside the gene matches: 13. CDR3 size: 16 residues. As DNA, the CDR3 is TGCAGCGTTGCAGGGTCTGAAACAGGGGACAACTATGGCTACACCTTC. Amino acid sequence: CSVAGSETGDNYGYTF.

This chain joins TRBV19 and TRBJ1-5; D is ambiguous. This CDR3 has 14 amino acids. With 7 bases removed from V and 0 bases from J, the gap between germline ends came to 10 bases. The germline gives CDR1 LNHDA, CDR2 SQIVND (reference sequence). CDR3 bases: TGTGCCAGTATCGAGGGTGGTAGCAATCAGCCCCAGCATTTT. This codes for CASIEGGSNQPQHF.

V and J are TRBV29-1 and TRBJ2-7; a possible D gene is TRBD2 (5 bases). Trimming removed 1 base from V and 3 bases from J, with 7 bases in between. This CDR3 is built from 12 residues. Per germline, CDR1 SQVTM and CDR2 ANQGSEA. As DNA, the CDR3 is TGCAGCGTTGAAGTCGGGGACTACGAGCAGTACTTC. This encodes CSVEVGDYEQYF.

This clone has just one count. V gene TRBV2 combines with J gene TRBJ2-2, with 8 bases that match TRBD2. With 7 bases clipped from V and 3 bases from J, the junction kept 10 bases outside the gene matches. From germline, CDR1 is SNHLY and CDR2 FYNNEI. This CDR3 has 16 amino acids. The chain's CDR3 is CASTRLRGEYTGELFF. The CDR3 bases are TGTGCCAGCACGCGGTTGCGGGGGGAATACACCGGGGAGCTGTTTTTT.

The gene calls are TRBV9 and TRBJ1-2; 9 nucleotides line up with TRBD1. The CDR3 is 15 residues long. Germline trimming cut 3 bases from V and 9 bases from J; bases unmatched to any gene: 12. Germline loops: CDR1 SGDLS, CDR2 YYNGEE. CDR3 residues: CASSGEGQGKRSYTF. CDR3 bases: TGTGCCAGCAGCGGCGAAGGACAGGGGAAGCGGAGCTACACCTTC.

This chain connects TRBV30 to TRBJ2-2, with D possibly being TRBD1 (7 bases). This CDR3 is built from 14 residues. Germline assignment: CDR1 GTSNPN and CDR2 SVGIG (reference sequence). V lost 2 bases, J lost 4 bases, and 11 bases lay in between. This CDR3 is CAWSRQGGTGELFF. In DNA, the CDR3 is TGTGCCTGGAGTAGACAGGGAGGCACCGGGGAGCTGTTTTTT.

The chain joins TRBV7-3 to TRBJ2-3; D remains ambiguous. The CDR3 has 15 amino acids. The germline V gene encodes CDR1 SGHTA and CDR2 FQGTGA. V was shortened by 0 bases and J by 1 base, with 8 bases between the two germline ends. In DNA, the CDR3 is TGTGCCAGCAGCTTAACAGACTTAGGCACAGATACGCAGTATTTT. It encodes CASSLTDLGTDTQYF.

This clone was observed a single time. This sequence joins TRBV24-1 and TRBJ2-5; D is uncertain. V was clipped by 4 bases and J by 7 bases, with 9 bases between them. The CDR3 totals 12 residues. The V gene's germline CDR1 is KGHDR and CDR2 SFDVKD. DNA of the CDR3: TGTGCCACCAGTGACGAACGCGGGACCCAGTACTTC. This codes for CATSDERGTQYF.

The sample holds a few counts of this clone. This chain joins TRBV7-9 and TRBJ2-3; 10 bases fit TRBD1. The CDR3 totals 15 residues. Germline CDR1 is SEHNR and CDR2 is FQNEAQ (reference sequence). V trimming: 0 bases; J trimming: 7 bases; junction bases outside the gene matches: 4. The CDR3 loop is CASSLAPGQGHTQYF. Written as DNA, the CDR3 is TGTGCCAGCAGCTTAGCGCCGGGACAGGGGCATACGCAGTATTTT.

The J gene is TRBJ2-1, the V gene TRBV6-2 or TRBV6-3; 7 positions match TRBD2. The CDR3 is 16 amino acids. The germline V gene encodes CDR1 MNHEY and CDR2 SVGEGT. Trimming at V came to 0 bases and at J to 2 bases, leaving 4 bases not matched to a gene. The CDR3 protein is CASSYSSGVPYNEQFF. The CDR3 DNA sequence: TGTGCCAGCAGTTACTCCAGCGGGGTACCCTACAATGAGCAGTTCTTC.

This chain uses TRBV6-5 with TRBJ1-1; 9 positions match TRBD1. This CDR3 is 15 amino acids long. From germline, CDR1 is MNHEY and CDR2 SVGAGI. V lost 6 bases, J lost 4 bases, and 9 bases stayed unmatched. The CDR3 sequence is CASSIGQGFRTEAFF. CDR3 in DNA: TGTGCCAGCAGCATCGGACAGGGGTTTCGCACTGAAGCTTTCTTT.

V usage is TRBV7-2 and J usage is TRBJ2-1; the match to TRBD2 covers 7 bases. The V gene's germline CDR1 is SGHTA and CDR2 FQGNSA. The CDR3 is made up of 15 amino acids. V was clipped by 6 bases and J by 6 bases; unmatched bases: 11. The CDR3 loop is CASSTHPGTINEQFF. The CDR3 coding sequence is TGTGCCAGCAGTACACATCCCGGGACTATCAATGAGCAGTTCTTC.

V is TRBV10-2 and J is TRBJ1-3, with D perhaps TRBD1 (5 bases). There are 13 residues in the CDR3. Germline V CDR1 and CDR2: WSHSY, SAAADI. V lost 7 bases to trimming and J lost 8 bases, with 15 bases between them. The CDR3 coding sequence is TGCGCCAGCAACCAGGGCCCGGAGTACACCATATATTTT. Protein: CASNQGPEYTIYF.

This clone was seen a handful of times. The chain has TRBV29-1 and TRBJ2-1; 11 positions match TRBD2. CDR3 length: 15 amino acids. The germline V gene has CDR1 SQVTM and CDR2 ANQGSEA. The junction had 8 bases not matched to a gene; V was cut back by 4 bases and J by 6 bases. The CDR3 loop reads CSVAISGLAANEQFF. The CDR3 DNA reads TGCAGCGTTGCGATATCGGGACTAGCGGCCAATGAGCAGTTCTTC.